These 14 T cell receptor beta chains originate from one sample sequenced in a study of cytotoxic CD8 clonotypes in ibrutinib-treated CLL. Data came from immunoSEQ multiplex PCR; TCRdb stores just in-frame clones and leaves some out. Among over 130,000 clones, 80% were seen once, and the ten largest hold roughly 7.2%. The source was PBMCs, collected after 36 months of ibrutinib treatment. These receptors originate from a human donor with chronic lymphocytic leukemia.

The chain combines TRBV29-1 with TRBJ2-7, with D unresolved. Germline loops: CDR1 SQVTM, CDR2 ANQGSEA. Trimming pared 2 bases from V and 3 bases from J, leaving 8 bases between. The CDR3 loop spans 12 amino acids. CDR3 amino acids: CSVETWGYEQYF. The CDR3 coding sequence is TGCAGCGTTGAAACCTGGGGCTACGAGCAGTACTTC.

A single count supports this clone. The CDR3 loop is CAWSGMGQVPNTGELFF. In DNA, the CDR3 is TGTGCCTGGAGTGGAATGGGACAGGTCCCGAACACCGGGGAGCTGTTTTTT. V gene TRBV30 combines with J gene TRBJ2-2; 8 bases are a match to TRBD1. The germline gives CDR1 GTSNPN, CDR2 SVGIG (reference sequence). This CDR3 region has 17 residues. V gave up 1 base and J gave up 0 bases; unmatched junction bases: 7.

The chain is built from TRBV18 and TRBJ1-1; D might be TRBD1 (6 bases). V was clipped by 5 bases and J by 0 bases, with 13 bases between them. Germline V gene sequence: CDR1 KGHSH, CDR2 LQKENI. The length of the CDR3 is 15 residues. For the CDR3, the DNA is TGTGCCAGCTCAACAAATACAGGGTTGAACACTGAAGCTTTCTTT. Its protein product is CASSTNTGLNTEAFF.

This CDR3 is CASSVEQAGPQHF. Here the CDR3 DNA reads TGTGCCAGCAGCGTAGAACAGGCCGGGCCCCAGCATTTT. The rearrangement links TRBV9 to TRBJ1-5, with a tentative D call TRBD1 (5 bases). The CDR3 has 13 residues. V gave up 0 bases and J gave up 9 bases, with 10 bases separating them. Germline lookup yields CDR1 SGDLS and CDR2 YYNGEE.

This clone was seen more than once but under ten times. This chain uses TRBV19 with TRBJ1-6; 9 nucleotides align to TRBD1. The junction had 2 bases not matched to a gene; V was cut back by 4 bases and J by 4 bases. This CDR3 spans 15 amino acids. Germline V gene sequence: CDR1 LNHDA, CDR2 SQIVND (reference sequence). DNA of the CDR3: TGTGCCAGTAGTACCGGGACAGGGTATAATTCACCCCTCCACTTT. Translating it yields CASSTGTGYNSPLHF.

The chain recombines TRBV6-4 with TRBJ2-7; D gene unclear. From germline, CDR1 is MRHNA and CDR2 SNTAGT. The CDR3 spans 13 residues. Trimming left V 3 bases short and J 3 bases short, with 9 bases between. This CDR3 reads CASSEGVDYEQYF. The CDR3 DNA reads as TGTGCCAGCAGTGAAGGAGTCGACTACGAGCAGTACTTC.

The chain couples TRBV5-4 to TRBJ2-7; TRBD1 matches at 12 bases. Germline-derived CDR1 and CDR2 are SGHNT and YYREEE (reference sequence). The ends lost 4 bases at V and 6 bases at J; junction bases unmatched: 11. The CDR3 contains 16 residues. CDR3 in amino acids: CASSPGQGAIPGEQYF. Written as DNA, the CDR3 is TGTGCCAGCAGCCCGGGACAGGGGGCGATTCCGGGCGAGCAGTACTTC.

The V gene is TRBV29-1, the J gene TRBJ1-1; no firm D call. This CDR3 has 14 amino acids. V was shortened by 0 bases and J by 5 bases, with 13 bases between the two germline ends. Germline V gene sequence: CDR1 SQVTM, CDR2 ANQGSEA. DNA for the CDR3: TGCAGCGTTGAAGATCGGTGGGATCAGACTGAAGCTTTCTTT. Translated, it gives CSVEDRWDQTEAFF.

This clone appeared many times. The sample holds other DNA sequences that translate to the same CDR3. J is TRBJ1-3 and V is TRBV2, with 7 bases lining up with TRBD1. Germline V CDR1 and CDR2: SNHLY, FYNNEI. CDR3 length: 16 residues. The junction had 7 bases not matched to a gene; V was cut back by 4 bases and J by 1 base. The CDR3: CASSVGQEGSGNTIYF. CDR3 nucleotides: TGTGCCAGCAGTGTAGGACAGGAGGGGTCTGGAAACACCATATATTTT.

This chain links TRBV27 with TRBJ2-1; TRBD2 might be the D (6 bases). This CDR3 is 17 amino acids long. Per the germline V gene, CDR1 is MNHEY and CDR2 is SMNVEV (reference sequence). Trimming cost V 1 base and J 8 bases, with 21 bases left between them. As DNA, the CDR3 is TGTGCCAGCAGTTTATTGGCTAGTCTCTTGGAGGGGTATGAGCAGTTCTTC. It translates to CASSLLASLLEGYEQFF.

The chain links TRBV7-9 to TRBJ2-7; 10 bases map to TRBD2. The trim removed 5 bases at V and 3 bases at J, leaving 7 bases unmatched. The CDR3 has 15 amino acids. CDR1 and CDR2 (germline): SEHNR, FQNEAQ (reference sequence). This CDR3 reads CASSTLPSGSYEQYF. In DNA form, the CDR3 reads TGTGCCAGCAGCACCTTGCCTAGCGGGAGCTACGAGCAGTACTTC.

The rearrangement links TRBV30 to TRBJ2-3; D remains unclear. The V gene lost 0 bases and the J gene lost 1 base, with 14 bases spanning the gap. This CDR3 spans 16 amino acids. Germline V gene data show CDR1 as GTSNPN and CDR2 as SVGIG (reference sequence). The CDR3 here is CAWSVLTSRGTDTQYF. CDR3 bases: TGTGCCTGGAGTGTACTGACCAGTCGGGGCACAGATACGCAGTATTTT.

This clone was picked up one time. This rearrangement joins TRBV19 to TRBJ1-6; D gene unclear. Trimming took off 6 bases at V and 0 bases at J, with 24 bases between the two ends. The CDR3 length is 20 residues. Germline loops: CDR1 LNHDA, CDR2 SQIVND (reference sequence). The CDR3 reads CASRKRLTFSVSSYNSPLHF. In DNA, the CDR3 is TGTGCCAGTAGGAAACGCTTGACCTTCAGCGTGAGCTCCTATAATTCACCCCTCCACTTT.

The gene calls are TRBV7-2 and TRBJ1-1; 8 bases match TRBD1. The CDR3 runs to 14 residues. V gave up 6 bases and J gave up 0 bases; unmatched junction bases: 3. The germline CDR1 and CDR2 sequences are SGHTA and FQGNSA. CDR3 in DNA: TGTGCCAGCAGGAGGGACAGGTTGAACACTGAAGCTTTCTTT. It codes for CASRRDRLNTEAFF.